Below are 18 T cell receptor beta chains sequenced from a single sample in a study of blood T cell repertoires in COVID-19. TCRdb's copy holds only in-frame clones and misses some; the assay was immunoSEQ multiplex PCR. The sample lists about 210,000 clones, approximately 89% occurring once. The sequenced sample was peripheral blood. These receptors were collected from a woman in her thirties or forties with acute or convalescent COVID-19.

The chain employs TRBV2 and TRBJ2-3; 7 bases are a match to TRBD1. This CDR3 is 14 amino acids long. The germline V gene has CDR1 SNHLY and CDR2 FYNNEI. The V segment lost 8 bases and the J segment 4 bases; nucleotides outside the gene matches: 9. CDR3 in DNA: TGTGCCAGCCAGTCTTACAGGGGCCCAGATACGCAGTATTTT. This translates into CASQSYRGPDTQYF.

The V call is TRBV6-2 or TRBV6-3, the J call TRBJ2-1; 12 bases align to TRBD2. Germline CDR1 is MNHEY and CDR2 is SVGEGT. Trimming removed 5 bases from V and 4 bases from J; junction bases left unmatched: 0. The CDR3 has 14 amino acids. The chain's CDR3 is CASSLAGGYNEQFF. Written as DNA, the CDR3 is TGTGCCAGCAGTCTAGCGGGGGGGTACAATGAGCAGTTCTTC.

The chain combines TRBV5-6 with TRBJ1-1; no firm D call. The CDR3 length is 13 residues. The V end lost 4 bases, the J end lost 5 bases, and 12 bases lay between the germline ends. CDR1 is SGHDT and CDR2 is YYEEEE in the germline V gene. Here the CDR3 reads CASSRPGVTEAFF. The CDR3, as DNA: TGTGCCAGCAGCCGCCCCGGGGTAACTGAAGCTTTCTTT.

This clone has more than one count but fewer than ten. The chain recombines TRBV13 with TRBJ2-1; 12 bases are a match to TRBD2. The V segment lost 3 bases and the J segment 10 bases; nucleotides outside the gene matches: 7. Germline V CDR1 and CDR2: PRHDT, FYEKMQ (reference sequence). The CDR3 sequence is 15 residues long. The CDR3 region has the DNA TGTGCCAGCAGCTTCGAGACTAGCGGGGGAGGGGAGCAGTTCTTC. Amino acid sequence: CASSFETSGGGEQFF.

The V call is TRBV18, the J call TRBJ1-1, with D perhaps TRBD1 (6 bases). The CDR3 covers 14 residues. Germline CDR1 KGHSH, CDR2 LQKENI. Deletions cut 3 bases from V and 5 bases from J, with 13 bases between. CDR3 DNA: TGTGCCAGCTCACCCTTGGAGGGGGGGACTGAAGCTTTCTTT. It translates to CASSPLEGGTEAFF.

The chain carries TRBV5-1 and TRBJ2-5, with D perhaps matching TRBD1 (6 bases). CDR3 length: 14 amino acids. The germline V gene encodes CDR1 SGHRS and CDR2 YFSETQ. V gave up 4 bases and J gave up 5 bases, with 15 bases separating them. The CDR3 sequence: CASSISGQRETQYF. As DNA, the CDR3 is TGCGCCAGCAGCATATCGGGACAAAGGGAGACCCAGTACTTC. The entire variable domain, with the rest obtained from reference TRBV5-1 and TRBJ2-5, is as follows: KAGVTQTPRYLIKTRGQQVTLSCSPISGHRSVSWYQQTPGQGLQFLFEYFSETQRNKGNFPGRFSGRQFSNSRSEMNVSTLELGDSALYLCASSISGQRETQYFGPGTRLLVL.

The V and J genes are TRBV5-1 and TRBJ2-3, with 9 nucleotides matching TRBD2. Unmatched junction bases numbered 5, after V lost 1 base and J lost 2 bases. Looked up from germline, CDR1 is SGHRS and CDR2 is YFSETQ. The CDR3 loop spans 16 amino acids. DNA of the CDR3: TGCGCCAGCAGCTTGAGTAGCGGGGGACTCACAGATACGCAGTATTTT. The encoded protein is CASSLSSGGLTDTQYF.

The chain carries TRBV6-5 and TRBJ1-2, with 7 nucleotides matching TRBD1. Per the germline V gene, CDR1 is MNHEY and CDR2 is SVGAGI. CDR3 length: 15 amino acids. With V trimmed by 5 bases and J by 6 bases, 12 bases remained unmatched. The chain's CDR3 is CASSRRTGEPDGYTF. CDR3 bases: TGTGCCAGCAGTCGGAGGACAGGCGAACCTGATGGCTACACCTTC.

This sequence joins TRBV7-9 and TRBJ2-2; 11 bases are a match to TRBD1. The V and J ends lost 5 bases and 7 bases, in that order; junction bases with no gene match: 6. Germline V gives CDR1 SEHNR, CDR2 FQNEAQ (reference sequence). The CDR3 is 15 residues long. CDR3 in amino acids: CASSRDRGSGGELFF. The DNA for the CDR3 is TGTGCCAGCAGCCGGGACAGGGGGAGTGGCGGGGAGCTGTTTTTT.

CDR3 amino acids: CASSLAGKKGDEQFF. CDR3 bases: TGCGCCAGCAGCTTGGCCGGAAAGAAGGGGGATGAGCAGTTCTTC. The chain combines TRBV5-1 with TRBJ2-1; maybe TRBD1 (6 bases). The length of the CDR3 is 15 residues. Trimming cost V 0 bases and J 8 bases, with 15 bases left between them. Germline V gene lookup returns CDR1 SGHRS and CDR2 YFSETQ. The full variable domain, rest sourced from reference TRBV5-1 and TRBJ2-1, is KAGVTQTPRYLIKTRGQQVTLSCSPISGHRSVSWYQQTPGQGLQFLFEYFSETQRNKGNFPGRFSGRQFSNSRSEMNVSTLELGDSALYLCASSLAGKKGDEQFFGPGTRLTVL.

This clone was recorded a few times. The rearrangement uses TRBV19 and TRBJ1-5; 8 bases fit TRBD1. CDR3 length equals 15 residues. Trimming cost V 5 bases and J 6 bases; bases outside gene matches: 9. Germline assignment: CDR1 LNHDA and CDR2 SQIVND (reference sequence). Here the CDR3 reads CASSGRQGPSQPQHF. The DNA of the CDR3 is TGTGCCAGTAGTGGAAGACAGGGGCCAAGTCAGCCCCAGCATTTT.

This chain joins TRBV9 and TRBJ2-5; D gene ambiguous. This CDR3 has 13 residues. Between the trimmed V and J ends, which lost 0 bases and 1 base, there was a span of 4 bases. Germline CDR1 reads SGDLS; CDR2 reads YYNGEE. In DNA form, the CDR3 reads TGTGCCAGCAGCGTAGTCTCCCAAGAGACCCAGTACTTC. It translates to CASSVVSQETQYF.

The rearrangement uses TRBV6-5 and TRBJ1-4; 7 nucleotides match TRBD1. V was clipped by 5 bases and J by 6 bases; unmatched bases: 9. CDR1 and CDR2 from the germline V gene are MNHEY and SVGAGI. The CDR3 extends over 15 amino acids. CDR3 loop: CASSLLQGTHEKLFF. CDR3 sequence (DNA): TGTGCCAGCAGTCTCCTACAGGGGACCCATGAAAAACTGTTTTTT.

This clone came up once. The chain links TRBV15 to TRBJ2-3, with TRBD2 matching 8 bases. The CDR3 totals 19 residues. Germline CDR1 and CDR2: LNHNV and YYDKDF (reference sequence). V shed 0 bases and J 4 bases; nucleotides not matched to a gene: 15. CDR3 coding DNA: TGTGCCACCAGCAGAGATAGCGCCCCAGGCGGGGGGAGGGCAGATACGCAGTATTTT. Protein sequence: CATSRDSAPGGGRADTQYF.

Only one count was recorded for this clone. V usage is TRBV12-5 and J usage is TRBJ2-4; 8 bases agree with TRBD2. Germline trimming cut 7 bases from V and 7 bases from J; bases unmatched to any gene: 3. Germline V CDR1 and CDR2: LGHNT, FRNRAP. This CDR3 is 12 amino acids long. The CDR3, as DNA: TGTGCTAGTGCCCCGGGGGGGAACATTCAGTACTTC. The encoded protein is CASAPGGNIQYF.

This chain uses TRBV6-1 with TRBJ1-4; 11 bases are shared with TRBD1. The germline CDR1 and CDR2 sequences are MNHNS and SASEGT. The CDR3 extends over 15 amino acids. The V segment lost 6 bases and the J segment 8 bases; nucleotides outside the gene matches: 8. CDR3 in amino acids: CASRRPGTGGEKLFF. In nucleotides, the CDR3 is TGTGCCAGCAGGCGCCCCGGGACAGGGGGAGAAAAACTGTTTTTT.

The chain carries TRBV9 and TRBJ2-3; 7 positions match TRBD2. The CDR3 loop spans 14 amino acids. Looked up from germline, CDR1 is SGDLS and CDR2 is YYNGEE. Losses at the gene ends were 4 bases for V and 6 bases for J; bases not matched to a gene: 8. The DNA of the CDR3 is TGTGCCAGCAGCCCCCGGGGGAGGGCGGATACGCAGTATTTT. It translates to CASSPRGRADTQYF.

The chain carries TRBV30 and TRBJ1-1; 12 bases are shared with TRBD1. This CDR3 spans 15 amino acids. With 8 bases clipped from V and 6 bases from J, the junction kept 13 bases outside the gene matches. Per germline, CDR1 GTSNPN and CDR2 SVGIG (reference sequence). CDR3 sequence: CAGKPGQGAEAEAFF. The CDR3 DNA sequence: TGTGCCGGGAAACCGGGACAGGGGGCTGAGGCTGAAGCTTTCTTT.